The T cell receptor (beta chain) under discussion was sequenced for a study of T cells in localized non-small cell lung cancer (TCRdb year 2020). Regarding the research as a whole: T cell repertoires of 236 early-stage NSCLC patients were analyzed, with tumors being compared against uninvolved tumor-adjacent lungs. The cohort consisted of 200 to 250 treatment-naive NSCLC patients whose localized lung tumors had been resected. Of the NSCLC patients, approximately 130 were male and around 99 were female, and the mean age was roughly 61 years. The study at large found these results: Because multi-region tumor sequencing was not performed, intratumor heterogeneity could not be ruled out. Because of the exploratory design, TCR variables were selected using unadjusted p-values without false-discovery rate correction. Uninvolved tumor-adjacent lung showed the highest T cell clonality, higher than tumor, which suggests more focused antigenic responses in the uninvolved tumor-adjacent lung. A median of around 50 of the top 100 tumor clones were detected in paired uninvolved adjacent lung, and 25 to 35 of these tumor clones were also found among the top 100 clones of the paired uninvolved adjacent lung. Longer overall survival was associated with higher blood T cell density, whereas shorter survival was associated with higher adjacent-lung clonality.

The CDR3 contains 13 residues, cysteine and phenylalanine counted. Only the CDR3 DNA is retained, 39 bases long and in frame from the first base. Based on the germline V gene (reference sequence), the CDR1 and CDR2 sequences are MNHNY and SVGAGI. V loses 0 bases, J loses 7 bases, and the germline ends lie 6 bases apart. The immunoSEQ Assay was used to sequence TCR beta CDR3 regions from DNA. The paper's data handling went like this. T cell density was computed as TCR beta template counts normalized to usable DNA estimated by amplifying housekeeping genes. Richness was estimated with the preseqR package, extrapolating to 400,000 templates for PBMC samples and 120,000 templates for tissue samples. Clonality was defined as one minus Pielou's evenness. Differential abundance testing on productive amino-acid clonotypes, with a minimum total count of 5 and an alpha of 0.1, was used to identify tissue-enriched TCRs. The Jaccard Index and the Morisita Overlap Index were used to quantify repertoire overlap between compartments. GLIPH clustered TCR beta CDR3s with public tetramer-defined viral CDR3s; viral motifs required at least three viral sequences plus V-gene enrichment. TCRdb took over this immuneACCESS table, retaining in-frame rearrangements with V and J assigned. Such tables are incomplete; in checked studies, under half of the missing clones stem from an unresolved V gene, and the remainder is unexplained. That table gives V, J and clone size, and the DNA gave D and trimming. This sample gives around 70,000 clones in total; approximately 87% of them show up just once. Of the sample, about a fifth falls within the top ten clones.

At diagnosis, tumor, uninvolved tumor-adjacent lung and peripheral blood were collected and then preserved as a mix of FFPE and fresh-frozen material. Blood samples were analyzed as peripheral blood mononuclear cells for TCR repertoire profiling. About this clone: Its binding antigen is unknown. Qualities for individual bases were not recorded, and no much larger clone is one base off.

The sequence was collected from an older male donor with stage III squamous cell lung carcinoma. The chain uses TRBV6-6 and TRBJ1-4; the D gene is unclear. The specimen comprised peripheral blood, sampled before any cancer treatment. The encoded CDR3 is CASSYSEAEKLFF. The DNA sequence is TGTGCCAGCAGTTACTCGGAAGCTGAAAAACTGTTTTTT.